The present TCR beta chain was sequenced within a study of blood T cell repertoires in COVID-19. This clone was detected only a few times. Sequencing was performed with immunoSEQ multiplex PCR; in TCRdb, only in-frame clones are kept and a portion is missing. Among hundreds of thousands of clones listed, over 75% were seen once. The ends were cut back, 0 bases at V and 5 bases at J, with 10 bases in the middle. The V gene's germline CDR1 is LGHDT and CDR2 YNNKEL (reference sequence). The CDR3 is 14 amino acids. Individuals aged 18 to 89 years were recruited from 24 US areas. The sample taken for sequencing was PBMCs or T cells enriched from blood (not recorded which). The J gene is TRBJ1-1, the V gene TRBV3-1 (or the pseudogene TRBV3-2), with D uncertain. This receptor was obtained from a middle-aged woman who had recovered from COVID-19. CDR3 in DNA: TGTGCCAGCAGCCAAGAAATGTCAGTAACTGAAGCTTTCTTT. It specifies CASSQEMSVTEAFF.